The entry below gives a single TCR beta chain sequence along with its context. The data stem from a study of blood T cell repertoires in COVID-19. Looking at the study overall: Material from acute and convalescent COVID-19 was sourced from the United States, Italy and Spain. T cells, B-cell-depleted T cells, or PBMCs supplied cDNA or gDNA.

The V gene's germline CDR1 is SGHDT and CDR2 YYEEEE. CDR3 length equals 16 residues. Germline trimming cut 4 bases from V and 5 bases from J; bases unmatched to any gene: 9. Original analysis: Nucleated cell counts were estimated from reference gene primer amplification. Sequencing was performed with immunoSEQ multiplex PCR; in TCRdb, only in-frame clones are kept and a portion is missing. V and J calls and clone size are copied from that table; D and trimming were computed from the DNA. The table has around 140,000 clones, 82% seen once. Sequencing was carried out using peripheral blood. V usage is TRBV5-6 and J usage is TRBJ2-1; TRBD1 matches 10 bases. The sequence was collected from a human donor with acute or convalescent COVID-19. The donor label of this sample is uncertain. As DNA, the CDR3 is TGTGCCAGCAGCGCCTCCGGGACAGGGGCTAACAATGAGCAGTTCTTC. Translation: CASSASGTGANNEQFF.